Here is one TCR beta chain with its context. This sample was taken from a study of blood T cell repertoires in COVID-19. Looking at the study overall: The United States, Italy and Spain were the sources of the acute and convalescent COVID-19 samples. PBMCs, B-cell-depleted T cells, or T cells were the source of the cDNA or gDNA that made up the material.

As processed by the authors: Amplified reference gene primers provided the basis for estimating nucleated cell counts. Here immunoSEQ multiplex PCR was the method, and the copy in TCRdb shows in-frame clones only, minus some. The V and J calls and the clone size are those of that table, but D and trimming were determined from the DNA. Among 250,000 or so clones, roughly 89% were seen once, and the ten largest hold around 4.6%. The CDR3 runs 14 residues. The V gene end was trimmed by 6 bases and the J gene end by 5 bases; junction bases not matched to a gene: 6. Per germline, CDR1 MDHEN and CDR2 SYDVKM.

The chain employs TRBV28 and TRBJ1-2; 10 nucleotides match TRBD1. This TCR came from a woman aged 40 to 49 who had recovered from COVID-19. The specimen sequenced was peripheral blood. The DNA of the CDR3 is TGTGCCAGCAGAGAACCGGGACAGGGGTATGGCTACACCTTC. Its translation is CASREPGQGYGYTF.